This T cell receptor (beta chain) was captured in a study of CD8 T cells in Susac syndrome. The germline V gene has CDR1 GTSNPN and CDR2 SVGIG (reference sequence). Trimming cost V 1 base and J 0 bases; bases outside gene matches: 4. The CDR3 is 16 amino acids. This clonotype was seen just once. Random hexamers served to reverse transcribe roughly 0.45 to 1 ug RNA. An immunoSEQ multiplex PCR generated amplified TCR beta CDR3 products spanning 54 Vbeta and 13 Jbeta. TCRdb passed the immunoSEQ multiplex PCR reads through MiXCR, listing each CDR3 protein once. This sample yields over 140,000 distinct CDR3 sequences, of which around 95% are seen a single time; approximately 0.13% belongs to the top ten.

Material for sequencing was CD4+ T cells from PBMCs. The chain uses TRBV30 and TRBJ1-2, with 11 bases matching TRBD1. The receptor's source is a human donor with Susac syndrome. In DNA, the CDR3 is TGTGCCTGGAGTGACGGGACAGGGGGGACTAACTATGGCTACACCTTC. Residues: CAWSDGTGGTNYGYTF.